The entry that follows covers one T cell receptor (beta chain) sequence. The record originates from a study of control samples from healthy donors and cancer patients. This table comes from immunoSEQ multiplex PCR, and its TCRdb copy is limited to in-frame clones, with some not included. The sample has roughly 55,000 clones, roughly 90% seen once. The germline V gene has CDR1 WNHNN and CDR2 SYGVQD (reference sequence). The ends lost 4 bases at V and 3 bases at J; junction bases unmatched: 6. The CDR3 is made up of 15 amino acids. Sequenced: blood. This TCR was sampled from a man aged 50 to 60 in good health. The rearrangement joins TRBV10-1 to TRBJ2-3; 8 bases fit TRBD2. CDR3 region: CASSALERETDTQYF. CDR3 DNA sequence: TGCGCCAGCAGTGCCCTGGAGCGGGAGACAGATACGCAGTATTTT.